Presented here are 5 T cell receptor beta chains from one specimen sequenced in a study of beta chain features in type 1 diabetes. Broader study findings: The study found moderately but significantly shorter TCRB CDR3s in all four CD4+ subsets of Type 1 diabetes patients.

Antigens for these TCRs are unknown. The whole isolated RNA underwent reverse transcription, so sequencing captured expressed TCRB transcripts. TCRdb's table, derived via immunoSEQ multiplex PCR, lists solely in-frame clones and lacks some. Here the sample spans approximately 30,000 clones, roughly two thirds being singletons. Sequenced: Tregs from blood. Receptors were obtained from a woman in her thirties with type 1 diabetes.

V gene TRBV4-1 combines with J gene TRBJ2-6, with D perhaps TRBD1 (6 bases). Germline CDR1 is MGHRA and CDR2 is YSYEKL. The CDR3 length is 17 residues. V lost 0 bases and J 0 bases, leaving 9 bases between the germline ends. CDR3 protein: CASSQDRGHSGANVLTF. CDR3 DNA: TGCGCCAGCAGCCAAGATAGGGGACACTCTGGGGCCAACGTCCTGACTTTC.

The V and J genes are TRBV21-1 and TRBJ2-3; the table's D call, TRBD1, has no DNA check behind it. TRBV21-1 is shown as a pseudogene. The CDR3 runs to 16 residues. CDR3 in amino acids: CASSKTGQGFKDTQYF. CDR3 sequence (DNA): TGTGCCAGCAGCAAAACGGGACAGGGTTTTAAAGATACGCAGTATTTT.

This clone was found once. V usage is TRBV28 and J usage is TRBJ2-5, with TRBD1 as a possible D gene (6 bases). Germline V gene sequence: CDR1 MDHEN, CDR2 SYDVKM. The CDR3 has 15 residues. Trimming took off 3 bases at V and 6 bases at J, with 17 bases between the two ends. CDR3 in DNA: TGTGCCAGCAGTTTGGCAGGGCAGGGGTTGAAGACCCAGTACTTC. It encodes CASSLAGQGLKTQYF.

The chain joins TRBV5-1 to TRBJ2-1; 8 nucleotides agree with TRBD1. V trimming: 4 bases; J trimming: 5 bases; junction bases outside the gene matches: 8. This CDR3 region has 15 residues. CDR1 and CDR2 from the germline V gene are SGHRS and YFSETQ. CDR3 sequence: CASSGEQGVDNEQFF. CDR3 in DNA: TGCGCCAGCAGCGGCGAACAGGGGGTGGACAATGAGCAGTTCTTC.

This chain joins TRBV14 and TRBJ2-2; the match to TRBD2 covers 11 bases. V shed 2 bases and J 4 bases; nucleotides not matched to a gene: 12. This CDR3 is built from 19 residues. The V gene's germline CDR1 is SGHDN and CDR2 FVKESK. The chain's CDR3 is CASSQKGALLAGATGELFF. CDR3 in DNA: TGTGCCAGCAGCCAAAAGGGGGCTTTACTAGCGGGAGCCACCGGGGAGCTGTTTTTT.